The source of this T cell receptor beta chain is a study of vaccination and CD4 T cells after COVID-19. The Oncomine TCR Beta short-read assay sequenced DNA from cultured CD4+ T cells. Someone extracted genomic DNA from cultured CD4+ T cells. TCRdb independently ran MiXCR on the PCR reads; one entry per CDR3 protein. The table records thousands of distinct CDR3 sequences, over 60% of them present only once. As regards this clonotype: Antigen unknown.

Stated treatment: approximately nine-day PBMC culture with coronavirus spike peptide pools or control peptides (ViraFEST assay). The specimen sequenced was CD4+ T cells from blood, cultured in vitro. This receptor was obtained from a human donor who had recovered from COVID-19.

The CDR3 bases are TGCAGTGCTAGAGATCGCCGGTCCTACGAGCAGTACTTC. It encodes CSARDRRSYEQYF. This chain links TRBV20-1 with TRBJ2-7; D remains unclear. V was pared by 0 bases and J by 1 base, with 7 bases between. Germline-derived CDR1 and CDR2 are DFQATT and SNEGSKA (reference sequence). The CDR3 is made up of 13 amino acids.